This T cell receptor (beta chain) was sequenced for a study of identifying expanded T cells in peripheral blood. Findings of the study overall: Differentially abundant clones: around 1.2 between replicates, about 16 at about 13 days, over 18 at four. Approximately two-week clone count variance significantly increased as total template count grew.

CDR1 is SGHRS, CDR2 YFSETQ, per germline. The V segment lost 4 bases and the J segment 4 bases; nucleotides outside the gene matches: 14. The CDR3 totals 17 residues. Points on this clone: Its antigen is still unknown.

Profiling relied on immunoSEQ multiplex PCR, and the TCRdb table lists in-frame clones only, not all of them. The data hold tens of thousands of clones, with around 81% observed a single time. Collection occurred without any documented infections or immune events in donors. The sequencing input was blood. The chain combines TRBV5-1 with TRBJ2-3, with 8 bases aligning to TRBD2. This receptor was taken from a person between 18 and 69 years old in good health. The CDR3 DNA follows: TGCGCCAGCAGCCGTACTCCGGGACTAGTCGCTTCAGATACGCAGTATTTT. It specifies CASSRTPGLVASDTQYF.